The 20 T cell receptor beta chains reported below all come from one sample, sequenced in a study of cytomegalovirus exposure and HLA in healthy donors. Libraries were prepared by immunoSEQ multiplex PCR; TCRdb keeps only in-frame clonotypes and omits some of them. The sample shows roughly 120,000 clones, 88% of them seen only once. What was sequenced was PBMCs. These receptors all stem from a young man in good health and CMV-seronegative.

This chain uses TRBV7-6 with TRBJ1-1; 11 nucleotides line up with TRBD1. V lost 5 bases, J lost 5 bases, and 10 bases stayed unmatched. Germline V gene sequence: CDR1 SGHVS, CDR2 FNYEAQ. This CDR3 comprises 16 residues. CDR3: CASSLGRTGGMTEAFF. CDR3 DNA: TGTGCCAGCAGCCTAGGGAGGACAGGGGGCATGACTGAAGCTTTCTTT.

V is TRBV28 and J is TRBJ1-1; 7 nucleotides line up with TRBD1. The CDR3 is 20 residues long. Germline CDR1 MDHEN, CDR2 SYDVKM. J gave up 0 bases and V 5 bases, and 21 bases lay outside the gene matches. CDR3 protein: CASSLLRGFGTAKMNTEAFF. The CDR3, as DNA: TGTGCCAGCAGTCTCCTACGGGGATTTGGGACAGCAAAAATGAACACTGAAGCTTTCTTT.

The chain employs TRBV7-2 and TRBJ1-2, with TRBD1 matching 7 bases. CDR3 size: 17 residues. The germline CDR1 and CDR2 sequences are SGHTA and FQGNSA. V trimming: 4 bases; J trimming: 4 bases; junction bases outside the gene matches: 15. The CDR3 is CASSSTPLTGSSYGYTF. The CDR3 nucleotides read TGTGCCAGCAGCTCCACCCCTCTGACAGGGAGTAGCTATGGCTACACCTTC.

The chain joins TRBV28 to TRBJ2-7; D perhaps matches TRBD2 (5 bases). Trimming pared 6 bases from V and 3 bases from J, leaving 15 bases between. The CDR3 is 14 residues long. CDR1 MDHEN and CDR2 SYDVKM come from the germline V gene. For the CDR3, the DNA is TGTGCCAGCAGCCTAGCCCTGCCTGGCTACGAGCAGTACTTC. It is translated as CASSLALPGYEQYF.

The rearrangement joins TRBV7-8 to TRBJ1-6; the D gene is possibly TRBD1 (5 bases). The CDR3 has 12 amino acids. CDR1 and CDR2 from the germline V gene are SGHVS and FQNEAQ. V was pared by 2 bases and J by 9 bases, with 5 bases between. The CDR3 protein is CASSLQGSPLHF. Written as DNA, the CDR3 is TGTGCCAGCAGCTTACAGGGTTCACCCCTCCACTTT.

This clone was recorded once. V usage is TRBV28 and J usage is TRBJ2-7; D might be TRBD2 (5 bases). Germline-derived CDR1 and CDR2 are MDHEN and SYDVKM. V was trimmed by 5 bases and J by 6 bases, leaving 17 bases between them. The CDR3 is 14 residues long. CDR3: CASSLDRERAEQYF. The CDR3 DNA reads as TGTGCCAGCAGTCTCGATCGGGAAAGGGCCGAGCAGTACTTC.

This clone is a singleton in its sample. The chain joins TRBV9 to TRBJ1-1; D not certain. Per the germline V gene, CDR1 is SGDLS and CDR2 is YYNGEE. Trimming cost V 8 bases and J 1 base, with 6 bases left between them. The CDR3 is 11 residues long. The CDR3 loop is CARQKNTEAFF. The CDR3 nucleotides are TGTGCCAGGCAGAAGAACACTGAAGCTTTCTTT.

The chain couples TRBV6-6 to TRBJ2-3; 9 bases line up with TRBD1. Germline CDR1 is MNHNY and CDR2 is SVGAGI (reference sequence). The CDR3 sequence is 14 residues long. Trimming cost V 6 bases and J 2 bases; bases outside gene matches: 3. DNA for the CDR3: TGTGCCAGCAGAAGACAGGGGGTCACAGATACGCAGTATTTT. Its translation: CASRRQGVTDTQYF.

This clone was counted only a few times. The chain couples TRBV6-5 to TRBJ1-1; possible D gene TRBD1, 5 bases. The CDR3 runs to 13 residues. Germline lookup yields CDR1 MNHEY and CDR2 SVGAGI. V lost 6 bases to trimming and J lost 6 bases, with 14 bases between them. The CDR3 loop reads CASRPGGRPEAFF. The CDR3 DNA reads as TGTGCCAGCAGACCCGGGGGGAGGCCTGAAGCTTTCTTT.

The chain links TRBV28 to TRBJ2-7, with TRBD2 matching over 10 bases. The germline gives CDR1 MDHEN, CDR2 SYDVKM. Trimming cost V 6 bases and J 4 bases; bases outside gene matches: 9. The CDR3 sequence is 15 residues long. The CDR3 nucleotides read TGTGCCAGCAGAGTGAAACTAGCGGGGATGTACGAGCAGTACTTC. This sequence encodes CASRVKLAGMYEQYF.

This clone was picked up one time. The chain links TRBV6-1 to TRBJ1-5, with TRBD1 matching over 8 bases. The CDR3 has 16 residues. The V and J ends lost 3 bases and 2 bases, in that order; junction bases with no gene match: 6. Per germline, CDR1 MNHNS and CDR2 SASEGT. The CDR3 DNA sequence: TGTGCCAGCAGTGAGGTTGCGGGACAGGGCAATCAGCCCCAGCATTTT. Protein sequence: CASSEVAGQGNQPQHF.

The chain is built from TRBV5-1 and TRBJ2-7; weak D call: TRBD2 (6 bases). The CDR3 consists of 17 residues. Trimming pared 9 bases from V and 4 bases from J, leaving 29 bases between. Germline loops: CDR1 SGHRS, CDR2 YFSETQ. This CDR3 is CATWAGYSGAVVYEQYF. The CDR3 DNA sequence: TGCGCCACCTGGGCGGGGTACTCGGGAGCGGTCGTGTACGAGCAGTACTTC.

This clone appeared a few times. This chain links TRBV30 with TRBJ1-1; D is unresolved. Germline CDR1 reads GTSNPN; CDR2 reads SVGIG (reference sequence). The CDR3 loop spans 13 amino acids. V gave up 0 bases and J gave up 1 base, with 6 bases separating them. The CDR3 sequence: CAWSVSRNTEAFF. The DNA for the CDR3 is TGTGCCTGGAGTGTATCCAGGAACACTGAAGCTTTCTTT. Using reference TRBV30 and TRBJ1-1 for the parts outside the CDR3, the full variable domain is SQTIHQWPATLVQPVGSPLSLECTVEGTSNPNLYWYRQAAGRGLQLLFYSVGIGQISSEVPQNLSASRPQDRQFILSSKKLLLSDSGFYLCAWSVSRNTEAFFGQGTRLTVV.

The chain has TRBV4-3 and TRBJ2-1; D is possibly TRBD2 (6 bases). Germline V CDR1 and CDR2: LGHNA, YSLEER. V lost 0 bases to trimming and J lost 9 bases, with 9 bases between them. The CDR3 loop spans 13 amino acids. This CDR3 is CASSQDFGGEQFF. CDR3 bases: TGCGCCAGCAGCCAAGATTTCGGGGGTGAGCAGTTCTTC.

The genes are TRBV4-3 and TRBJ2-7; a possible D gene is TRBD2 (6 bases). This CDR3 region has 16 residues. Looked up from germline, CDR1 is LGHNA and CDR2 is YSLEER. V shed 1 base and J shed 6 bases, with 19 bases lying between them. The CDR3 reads CASSQAVSGVSGEQYF. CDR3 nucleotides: TGCGCCAGCAGCCAAGCTGTGTCGGGGGTATCAGGCGAGCAGTACTTC.

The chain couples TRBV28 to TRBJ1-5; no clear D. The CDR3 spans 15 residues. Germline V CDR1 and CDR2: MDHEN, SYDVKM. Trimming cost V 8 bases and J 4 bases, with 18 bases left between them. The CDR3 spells CASSFGRHNNQPQHF. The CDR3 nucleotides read TGTGCCAGCTCCTTCGGCAGGCATAATAATCAGCCCCAGCATTTT.

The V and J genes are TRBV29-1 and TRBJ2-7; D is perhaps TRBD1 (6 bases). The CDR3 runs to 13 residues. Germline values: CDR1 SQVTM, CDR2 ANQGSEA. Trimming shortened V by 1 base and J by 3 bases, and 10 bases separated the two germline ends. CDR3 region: CSVEGTEYYEQYF. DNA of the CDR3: TGCAGCGTTGAAGGGACAGAATACTACGAGCAGTACTTC.

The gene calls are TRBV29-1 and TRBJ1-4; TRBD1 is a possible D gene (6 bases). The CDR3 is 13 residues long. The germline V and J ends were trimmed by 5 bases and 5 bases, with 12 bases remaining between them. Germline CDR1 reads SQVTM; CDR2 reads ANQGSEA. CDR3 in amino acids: CSVHWTANEKLFF. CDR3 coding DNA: TGCAGCGTTCACTGGACAGCGAATGAAAAACTGTTTTTT.

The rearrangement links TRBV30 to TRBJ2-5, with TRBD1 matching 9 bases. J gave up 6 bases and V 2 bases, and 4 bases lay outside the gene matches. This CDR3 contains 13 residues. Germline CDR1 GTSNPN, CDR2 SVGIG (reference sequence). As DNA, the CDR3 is TGTGCCTGGAGTCCTGGACAGGGGAAGACCCAGTACTTC. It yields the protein CAWSPGQGKTQYF. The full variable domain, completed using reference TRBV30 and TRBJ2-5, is SQTIHQWPATLVQPVGSPLSLECTVEGTSNPNLYWYRQAAGRGLQLLFYSVGIGQISSEVPQNLSASRPQDRQFILSSKKLLLSDSGFYLCAWSPGQGKTQYFGPGTRLLVL.

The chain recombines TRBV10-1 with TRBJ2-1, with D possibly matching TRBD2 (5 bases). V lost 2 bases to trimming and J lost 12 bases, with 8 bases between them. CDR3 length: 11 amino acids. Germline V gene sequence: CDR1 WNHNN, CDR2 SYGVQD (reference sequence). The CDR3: CASSEGRGQFF. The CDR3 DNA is TGCGCCAGCAGTGAGGGCCGGGGGCAGTTCTTC.